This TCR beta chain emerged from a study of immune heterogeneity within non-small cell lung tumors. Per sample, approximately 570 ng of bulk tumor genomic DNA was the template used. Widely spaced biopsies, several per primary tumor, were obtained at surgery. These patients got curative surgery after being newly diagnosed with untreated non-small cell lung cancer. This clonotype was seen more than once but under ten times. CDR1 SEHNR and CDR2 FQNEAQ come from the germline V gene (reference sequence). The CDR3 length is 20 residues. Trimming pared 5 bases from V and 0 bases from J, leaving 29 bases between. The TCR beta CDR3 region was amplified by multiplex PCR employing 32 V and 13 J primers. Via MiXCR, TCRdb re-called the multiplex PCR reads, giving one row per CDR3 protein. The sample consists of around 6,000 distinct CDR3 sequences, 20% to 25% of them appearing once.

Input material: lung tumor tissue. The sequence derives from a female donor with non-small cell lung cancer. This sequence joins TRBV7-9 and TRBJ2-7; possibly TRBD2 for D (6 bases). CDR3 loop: CASSPPGRPGFGWGSYEQYF. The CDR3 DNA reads TGTGCCAGCAGCCCCCCTGGGAGGCCTGGGTTCGGGTGGGGCTCCTACGAGCAGTACTTC.